The 9 T cell receptor beta chains presented below share a single source sample, sequenced in a study of blood T cell repertoires in COVID-19. Using immunoSEQ multiplex PCR, the repertoire was profiled, and TCRdb retains in-frame clones only, with some absent. The data show roughly 150,000 clones, around three quarters seen once. The sample taken for sequencing was PBMCs or T cells enriched from blood (not recorded which). The receptors come from a woman in her seventies in a cohort exposed to, infected with or recovered from COVID-19 (not recorded which).

The chain links TRBV7-8 to TRBJ1-3; TRBD1 matches 7 bases. This CDR3 is 17 amino acids long. V shed 2 bases, J shed 0 bases, and the junction held 7 bases outside the gene matches. The V gene's germline CDR1 is SGHVS and CDR2 FQNEAQ. This CDR3 is CASSLTGARSSGNTIYF. CDR3 coding DNA: TGTGCCAGCAGCTTAACAGGGGCCAGAAGCTCTGGAAACACCATATATTTT.

The table lists this clone with a few counts. V and J are TRBV29-1 and TRBJ2-7; 13 bases match TRBD2. The CDR3 runs 13 residues. V trimming: 4 bases; J trimming: 10 bases; junction bases outside the gene matches: 7. From germline, CDR1 is SQVTM and CDR2 ANQGSEA. CDR3 in DNA: TGCAGCGTTGGGACTAGCGGGAGTAGGGAACAGTACTTC. As protein: CSVGTSGSREQYF.

The chain carries TRBV28 and TRBJ1-2; D is undetermined. V was cut by 5 bases and J by 0 bases, with 7 bases left in between. The germline V gene encodes CDR1 MDHEN and CDR2 SYDVKM. The CDR3 loop spans 13 amino acids. The CDR3 DNA reads TGTGCCAGCAGTGTGTACACTAACTATGGCTACACCTTC. Amino acids: CASSVYTNYGYTF.

The chain has TRBV28 and TRBJ1-3; 8 nucleotides match TRBD1. The CDR3 covers 15 residues. Trimming took 6 bases from V and 4 from J; bases not matched to a gene: 8. Germline loops: CDR1 MDHEN, CDR2 SYDVKM. CDR3 in DNA: TGTGCCAGCAGCCCAGGGGGCTATAAGGGAAACACCATATATTTT. It codes for CASSPGGYKGNTIYF.

The rearrangement joins TRBV4-2 to TRBJ1-2, with TRBD1 identical over 8 bases. The ends lost 1 base at V and 4 bases at J; junction bases unmatched: 8. Germline lookup yields CDR1 LGHNA and CDR2 YNFKEQ. The CDR3 is made up of 16 amino acids. The CDR3 loop reads CASSQGGDRTSYGYTF. Here the CDR3 DNA reads TGTGCCAGCAGCCAAGGTGGGGACAGGACGAGCTATGGCTACACCTTC.

The V and J genes are TRBV7-9 and TRBJ1-6; maybe TRBD1 (6 bases). CDR3 length equals 13 residues. Germline CDR1 and CDR2: SEHNR and FQNEAQ (reference sequence). Between the trimmed V and J ends, which lost 4 bases and 10 bases, there was a span of 11 bases. CDR3 sequence: CASSSWGLSPLHF. The CDR3 coding sequence is TGTGCCAGCAGCTCATGGGGGCTATCACCCCTCCACTTT. The full variable domain, completed using reference TRBV7-9 and TRBJ1-6, is DTGVSQNPRHKITKRGQNVTFRCDPISEHNRLYWYRQTLGQGPEFLTYFQNEAQLEKSRLLSDRFSAERPKGSFSTLEIQRTEQGDSAMYLCASSSWGLSPLHFGNGTRLTVT.

The chain couples TRBV24-1 to TRBJ1-1, with a tentative D call TRBD1 (5 bases). Trimming stripped 7 bases from V and 4 bases from J, with 12 bases between. CDR3 size: 13 residues. In germline, CDR1 is KGHDR, CDR2 SFDVKD. The CDR3 sequence is CATRGEESTEAFF. DNA of the CDR3: TGTGCCACCAGAGGGGAGGAGAGCACTGAAGCTTTCTTT.

This chain uses TRBV18 with TRBJ2-1, with 8 bases identical to TRBD2. The CDR3 runs to 16 residues. Trimming cost V 1 base and J 4 bases; bases outside gene matches: 6. Germline CDR1 reads KGHSH; CDR2 reads LQKENI. Here the CDR3 DNA reads TGTGCCAGCTCACCACGCCTAGCGGGCCCATACAATGAGCAGTTCTTC. Translated, it gives CASSPRLAGPYNEQFF.

This clone was counted only a few times. The chain recombines TRBV11-2 with TRBJ1-4; TRBD1 is a possible D gene (6 bases). Germline CDR1 reads SGHAT; CDR2 reads FQNNGV. Trimming stripped 4 bases from V and 6 bases from J, with 15 bases between. The CDR3 contains 15 residues. The CDR3 DNA reads as TGTGCCAGCAGCTCCGGGACATTGGGGGATGAAAAACTGTTTTTT. Translation: CASSSGTLGDEKLFF. The whole variable domain, remainder taken from reference TRBV11-2 and TRBJ1-4, is EAGVAQSPRYKIIEKRQSVAFWCNPISGHATLYWYQQILGQGPKLLIQFQNNGVVDDSQLPKDRFSAERLKGVDSTLKIQPAKLEDSAVYLCASSSGTLGDEKLFFGSGTQLSVL.